This entry lists 20 T cell receptor beta chains sequenced from one sample in a study of T-cell reconstitution after alpha-beta-depleted transplantation in children. Unique molecular identifiers were incorporated during preparation of the TCRbeta library. From the PCR reads, TCRdb called clonotypes with MiXCR, one entry per CDR3 protein. The repertoire includes about 90,000 distinct CDR3 sequences, 15% to 19% of them detected once, and about 20% sits in the top ten. This sample comprised PBMCs, mostly from graft donor cells, obtained 180 days after TCRalphabeta/CD19-depleted stem cell transplant. The receptors derive from a male patient between 2 and 10 years old who had a stem cell transplant for acute lymphoblastic leukemia, so the T cells may come from the graft donor.

This clonotype was counted only a few times. The chain uses TRBV12-3 or TRBV12-4 and TRBJ1-4; 7 nucleotides match TRBD1. The CDR3 sequence is 15 residues long. The V segment lost 5 bases and the J segment 6 bases; nucleotides outside the gene matches: 9. CDR3 in amino acids: CASSKQGFVDEKLFF. DNA of the CDR3: TGTGCCAGCAGTAAACAGGGGTTTGTAGATGAAAAACTGTTTTTT.

This clonotype showed up just a few times. V is TRBV12-3 or TRBV12-4 and J is TRBJ1-2; D is uncertain. V lost 6 bases and J lost 5, with 10 bases in between. The CDR3 consists of 12 residues. This CDR3 is CASSGGPYGYTF. CDR3 in DNA: TGTGCCAGCAGCGGCGGGCCTTATGGCTACACCTTC.

This clonotype was picked up a small number of times. J is TRBJ1-1 and V is TRBV10-1; D gene uncertain. The CDR3 is made up of 13 amino acids. V lost 4 bases to trimming and J lost 1 base, with 7 bases between them. Germline V gives CDR1 WNHNN, CDR2 SYGVQD (reference sequence). The CDR3 region has the DNA TGCGCCAGCAGTGCCAGGCCGAACACTGAAGCTTTCTTT. This translates into CASSARPNTEAFF.

This clonotype was counted at least ten times. V and J are TRBV28 and TRBJ1-2; TRBD1 matches 7 bases. The CDR3 is 14 amino acids. The V segment lost 6 bases and the J segment 0 bases; nucleotides outside the gene matches: 4. CDR1 is MDHEN and CDR2 is SYDVKM in the germline V gene. The CDR3 DNA sequence: TGTGCCAGCAGCCCTGGGACAGCTAACTATGGCTACACCTTC. Protein: CASSPGTANYGYTF.

This clonotype came up a few times. V and J are TRBV7-2 and TRBJ1-6; D unclear. The CDR3 runs to 13 residues. The germline V and J ends were trimmed by 5 bases and 10 bases, with 12 bases remaining between them. Looked up from germline, CDR1 is SGHTA and CDR2 is FQGNSA. This chain's CDR3 is CASSPSDGSPLHF. The CDR3 DNA reads as TGTGCCAGCAGCCCATCTGATGGCTCACCCCTCCACTTT. Filled out from reference TRBV7-2 and TRBJ1-6, the complete variable domain reads GAGVSQSPSNKVTEKGKDVELRCDPISGHTALYWYRQSLGQGLEFLIYFQGNSAPDKSGLPSDRFSAERTGGSVSTLTIQRTQQEDSAVYLCASSPSDGSPLHFGNGTRLTVT.

The chain combines TRBV7-9 with TRBJ2-5; D is ambiguous. Germline CDR1 reads SEHNR; CDR2 reads FQNEAQ (reference sequence). The CDR3 extends over 13 amino acids. Trimming removed 5 bases at V and 2 bases at J, with 9 bases between. The CDR3 region is CASSPVGQETQYF. The CDR3 nucleotides read TGTGCCAGCAGCCCCGTGGGGCAAGAGACCCAGTACTTC.

This clonotype has a count of ten or more. The CDR3 loop is CSVEEAPLVAGVQETQYF. The CDR3 coding sequence is TGCAGCGTTGAAGAGGCCCCCTTGGTAGCGGGGGTACAAGAGACCCAGTACTTC. The gene calls are TRBV29-1 and TRBJ2-5, with 9 bases identical to TRBD2. CDR1 is SQVTM, CDR2 ANQGSEA, per germline. With V trimmed by 0 bases and J by 2 bases, 13 bases remained unmatched. There are 18 residues in the CDR3.

This clonotype was seen more than once but under ten times. The chain employs TRBV5-1 and TRBJ1-4, with TRBD1 matching 9 bases. Germline CDR1 is SGHRS and CDR2 is YFSETQ. CDR3 size: 14 residues. The trim removed 0 bases at V and 6 bases at J, leaving 0 bases unmatched. The CDR3 nucleotides are TGCGCCAGCAGCTTGGGGACAGGGGATGAAAAACTGTTTTTT. Translated: CASSLGTGDEKLFF.

The V gene is TRBV6-2 or TRBV6-3, the J gene TRBJ1-5, with D hard to call. Looked up from germline, CDR1 is MNHEY and CDR2 is SVGEGT. Trimming stripped 6 bases from V and 1 base from J, with 10 bases between. This CDR3 spans 14 amino acids. The CDR3 DNA is TGTGCCAGCAGCTCCACAAGGAGCAATCAGCCCCAGCATTTT. The encoded protein is CASSSTRSNQPQHF.

On this clonotype: Germline is not matched at one junction end, which may reflect a read error. The chain combines TRBV20-1 with TRBJ2-7; D is uncertain. This CDR3 is 12 amino acids long. Germline V CDR1 and CDR2: DFQATT, SNEGSKA (reference sequence). CDR3 in amino acids: CSAPGVSYERYF. The DNA for the CDR3 is TGCAGTGCACCTGGGGTTTCCTACGAGCGGTACTTC.

The chain has TRBV30 and TRBJ2-7; no clear D. CDR3 length: 12 residues. V lost 0 bases to trimming and J lost 3 bases, with 6 bases between them. The germline CDR1 and CDR2 sequences are GTSNPN and SVGIG (reference sequence). In nucleotides, the CDR3 is TGTGCCTGGAGTGTGGCCCACTACGAGCAGTACTTC. This encodes CAWSVAHYEQYF.

In its sample, this clonotype was seen a few times. The gene calls are TRBV10-3 and TRBJ1-2; D ambiguous. Germline CDR1 ENHRY, CDR2 SYGVKD. Trimming took off 2 bases at V and 8 bases at J, with 6 bases between the two ends. CDR3 length: 11 residues. The CDR3 region is CAISEGPGYTF. The CDR3 region has the DNA TGTGCCATCAGTGAGGGGCCCGGCTACACCTTC.

The rearrangement uses TRBV4-2 and TRBJ2-7; the D gene could be TRBD1 or TRBD2 (6 bases each). Germline V gene data show CDR1 as LGHNA and CDR2 as YNFKEQ. Trimming removed 4 bases at V and 4 bases at J, with 14 bases between. This CDR3 spans 14 amino acids. The CDR3 DNA reads TGTGCCAGCAGCCCGGGTAGCGGACAGTACGAGCAGTACTTC. The encoded protein is CASSPGSGQYEQYF.

This clonotype was seen many times. This chain links TRBV7-2 with TRBJ2-5; D unresolved. The germline gives CDR1 SGHTA, CDR2 FQGNSA. The CDR3 extends over 14 amino acids. V lost 5 bases to trimming and J lost 5 bases, with 15 bases between them. CDR3 sequence reads: CASSPRISRETQYF. CDR3 nucleotides: TGTGCCAGCAGCCCCCGGATCTCACGGGAGACCCAGTACTTC.

This clonotype was seen only a few times. This chain links TRBV20-1 with TRBJ2-5; TRBD1 agrees at 8 bases. The V gene's germline CDR1 is DFQATT and CDR2 SNEGSKA (reference sequence). The CDR3 totals 14 residues. V was pared by 1 base and J by 3 bases, with 4 bases of the junction left unmatched. CDR3 in amino acids: CSARVVTGEETQYF. CDR3 nucleotide sequence: TGCAGTGCTAGAGTTGTGACAGGGGAAGAGACCCAGTACTTC.

The chain carries TRBV27 and TRBJ2-2, with D perhaps TRBD1 (6 bases). This CDR3 is built from 16 residues. Germline V lookup: CDR1 MNHEY, CDR2 SMNVEV (reference sequence). Between the trimmed V and J ends, which lost 3 bases and 2 bases, there was a span of 13 bases. The CDR3 DNA reads as TGTGCCAGCAGTTTCCAGGGGCTGAAAAACACCGGGGAGCTGTTTTTT. Translated, it gives CASSFQGLKNTGELFF.

This clonotype has only a few counts. This sequence joins TRBV7-9 and TRBJ2-6; D may match TRBD1 or TRBD2 (5 bases each). There are 13 residues in the CDR3. In germline, CDR1 is SEHNR, CDR2 FQNEAQ (reference sequence). V lost 7 bases to trimming and J lost 12 bases, with 16 bases between them. CDR3 coding DNA: TGTGCCAGCACCCCACGGGGCGCTAGCGTCCTGACTTTC. It encodes CASTPRGASVLTF.

This rearrangement joins TRBV20-1 to TRBJ2-3; 15 bases align to TRBD2. The CDR3 contains 19 residues. J lost 1 base, V lost 0 bases, and 8 bases had no gene match. Germline V gene sequence: CDR1 DFQATT, CDR2 SNEGSKA (reference sequence). The CDR3 DNA is TGCAGTGCTAGAGAAACAGGACTAGCGGGGGGGCCGGGCACAGATACGCAGTATTTT. Protein sequence: CSARETGLAGGPGTDTQYF.

This clonotype was detected only a few times. The CDR3 is CASSRRTGGFNEAFF. The CDR3 bases are TGTGCCAGCAGTCGGAGGACAGGGGGCTTTAATGAAGCTTTCTTT. This chain connects TRBV25-1 to TRBJ1-1; 11 positions match TRBD1. Germline lookup yields CDR1 MGHDK and CDR2 SYGVNS. The CDR3 runs 15 residues. With 5 bases clipped from V and 7 bases from J, the junction kept 9 bases outside the gene matches.

This clonotype was picked up a small number of times. CDR3 sequence reads: CASRPGTGSLYEQYF. CDR3 nucleotides: TGTGCCAGCAGGCCCGGGACAGGGAGTCTCTACGAGCAGTACTTC. The genes are TRBV6-1 and TRBJ2-7; 9 bases fit TRBD1. Per the germline V gene, CDR1 is MNHNS and CDR2 is SASEGT. The CDR3 is 15 amino acids. The V gene end was trimmed by 6 bases and the J gene end by 3 bases; junction bases not matched to a gene: 9.